The 9 T cell receptor beta chains given below trace back to one sample, sequenced in a study of cytomegalovirus exposure and HLA in healthy donors. A multiplex PCR was run with 60 Vbeta primers and 13 Jbeta primers. Data came from immunoSEQ multiplex PCR; TCRdb stores just in-frame clones and leaves some out. This sample's table reports tens of thousands of clones. Specimen: PBMCs. These receptors all come from a man aged 18 to 30 in good health and CMV-seropositive.

The V and J genes are TRBV28 and TRBJ1-4; D is unclear. CDR1 is MDHEN and CDR2 is SYDVKM in the germline V gene. Between the trimmed V and J ends, which lost 8 bases and 2 bases, there was a span of 15 bases. CDR3 size: 15 residues. The CDR3 loop is CASSSRVLTNEKLFF. CDR3 nucleotide sequence: TGTGCCAGCTCTTCCCGGGTTTTGACTAATGAAAAACTGTTTTTT.

In DNA, the CDR3 is TGTGCCAGCAGCCCACGTACAGTCCCCGAAAAACTGTTTTTT. Amino acids: CASSPRTVPEKLFF. The chain uses TRBV13 and TRBJ1-4, with unresolved D. The V end was cut by 5 bases, the J end by 8 bases, with 15 bases between. The CDR3 extends over 14 amino acids. Per the germline V gene, CDR1 is PRHDT and CDR2 is FYEKMQ (reference sequence).

The V and J genes are TRBV29-1 and TRBJ1-1; a possible D gene is TRBD1 (5 bases). Trimming shortened V by 4 bases and J by 8 bases, and 14 bases separated the two germline ends. Germline V CDR1 and CDR2: SQVTM, ANQGSEA. This CDR3 is built from 12 residues. The chain's CDR3 is CSVAAGVGEAFF. CDR3 in DNA: TGCAGCGTTGCCGCGGGGGTTGGCGAAGCTTTCTTT.

The V gene is TRBV5-4, the J gene TRBJ2-7, with 9 bases fitting TRBD1. V lost 5 bases, J lost 6 bases, and 12 bases stayed unmatched. CDR3 length: 15 amino acids. CDR1 is SGHNT and CDR2 is YYREEE in the germline V gene (reference sequence). CDR3 sequence: CASSLYPGQGGEQYF. The DNA for the CDR3 is TGTGCCAGCAGTCTTTATCCGGGACAGGGAGGCGAGCAGTACTTC.

V usage is TRBV7-9 and J usage is TRBJ1-1, with D perhaps matching TRBD1 (6 bases). There are 13 residues in the CDR3. The germline CDR1 and CDR2 sequences are SEHNR and FQNEAQ (reference sequence). V lost 5 bases to trimming and J lost 6 bases, with 13 bases between them. The CDR3 protein is CASSRGADAEAFF. The CDR3 nucleotides are TGTGCCAGCAGCCGGGGGGCAGACGCTGAAGCTTTCTTT.

The gene calls are TRBV10-3 and TRBJ1-2; D unresolved. This CDR3 region has 15 residues. V lost 7 bases, J lost 4 bases, and 19 bases lay in between. CDR1 and CDR2 (germline): ENHRY, SYGVKD. CDR3 residues: CAITPTLDGLYGYTF. The DNA for the CDR3 is TGTGCCATCACCCCCACTCTGGACGGACTCTATGGCTACACCTTC.

The J gene is TRBJ2-2, the V gene TRBV29-1; 7 bases match TRBD1. The ends lost 4 bases at V and 3 bases at J; junction bases unmatched: 8. CDR3 length equals 15 residues. The germline V gene encodes CDR1 SQVTM and CDR2 ANQGSEA. CDR3 loop: CSVAFGQGDTGELFF. The CDR3 DNA reads TGCAGCGTTGCGTTCGGGCAGGGGGACACCGGGGAGCTGTTTTTT.

The chain combines TRBV7-9 with TRBJ2-7; 7 bases match TRBD1. Germline-derived CDR1 and CDR2 are SEHNR and FQNEAQ (reference sequence). This CDR3 comprises 16 residues. V shed 5 bases, J shed 2 bases, and the junction held 12 bases outside the gene matches. CDR3 bases: TGTGCCAGCAGCCCCGTCGGACAGGTTAACCCCTACGAGCAGTACTTC. Translated: CASSPVGQVNPYEQYF. Full variable domain (outside the CDR3, taken from reference TRBV7-9 and TRBJ2-7): DTGVSQNPRHKITKRGQNVTFRCDPISEHNRLYWYRQTLGQGPEFLTYFQNEAQLEKSRLLSDRFSAERPKGSFSTLEIQRTEQGDSAMYLCASSPVGQVNPYEQYFGPGTRLTVT.

The chain links TRBV6-1 to TRBJ2-4; TRBD2 is a possible D gene (5 bases). V lost 3 bases, J lost 7 bases, and 10 bases lay in between. Germline CDR1 and CDR2: MNHNS and SASEGT. CDR3 length equals 13 residues. In DNA form, the CDR3 reads TGTGCCAGCAGTGAGAGGGCCAGGAACATTCAGTACTTC. Encoded protein: CASSERARNIQYF.